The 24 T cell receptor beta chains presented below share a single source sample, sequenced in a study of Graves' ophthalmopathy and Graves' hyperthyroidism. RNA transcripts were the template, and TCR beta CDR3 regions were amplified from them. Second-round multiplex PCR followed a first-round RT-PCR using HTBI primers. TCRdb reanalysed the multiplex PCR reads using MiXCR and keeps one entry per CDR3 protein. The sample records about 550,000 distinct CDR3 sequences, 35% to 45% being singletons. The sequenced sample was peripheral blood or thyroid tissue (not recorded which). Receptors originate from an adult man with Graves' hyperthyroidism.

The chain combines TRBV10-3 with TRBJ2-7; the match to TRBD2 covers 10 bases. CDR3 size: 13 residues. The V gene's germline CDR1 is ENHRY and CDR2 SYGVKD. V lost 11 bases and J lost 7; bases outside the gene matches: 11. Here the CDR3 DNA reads TGTGCCTCCACCGGGACTAGCGTCGATGAGCAGTACTTC. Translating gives CASTGTSVDEQYF.

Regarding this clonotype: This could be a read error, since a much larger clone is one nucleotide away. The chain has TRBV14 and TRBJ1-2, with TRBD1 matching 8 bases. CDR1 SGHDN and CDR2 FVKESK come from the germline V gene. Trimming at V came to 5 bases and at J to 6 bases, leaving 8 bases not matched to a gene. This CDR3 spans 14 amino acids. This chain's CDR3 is CASSSLDREHGYTF. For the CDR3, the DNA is TGTGCCAGCAGCTCCCTGGACAGGGAACATGGCTACACCTTC.

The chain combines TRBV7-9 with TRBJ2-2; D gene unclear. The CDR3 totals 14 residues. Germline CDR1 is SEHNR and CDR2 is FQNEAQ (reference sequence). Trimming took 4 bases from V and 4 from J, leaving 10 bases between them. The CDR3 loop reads CASSSRATTGELFF. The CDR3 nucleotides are TGTGCCAGCAGCTCCCGGGCGACCACCGGGGAGCTGTTTTTT.

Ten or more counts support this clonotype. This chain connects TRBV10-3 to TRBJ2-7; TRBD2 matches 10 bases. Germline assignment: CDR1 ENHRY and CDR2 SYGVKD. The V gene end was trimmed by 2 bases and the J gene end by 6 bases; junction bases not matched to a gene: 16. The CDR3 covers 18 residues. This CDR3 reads CAISEAGVTSGIPSEQYF. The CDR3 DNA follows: TGTGCCATCAGTGAGGCGGGGGTAACTAGCGGGATACCTTCCGAGCAGTACTTC.

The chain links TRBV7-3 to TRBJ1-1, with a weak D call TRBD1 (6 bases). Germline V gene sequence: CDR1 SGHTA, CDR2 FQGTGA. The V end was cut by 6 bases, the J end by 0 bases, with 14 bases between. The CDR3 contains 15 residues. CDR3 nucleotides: TGTGCCAGCAGTTCGGACAGTCTAATGAACACTGAAGCTTTCTTT. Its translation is CASSSDSLMNTEAFF.

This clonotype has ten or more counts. CDR3: CASSETWTGELFF. The CDR3 DNA reads TGTGCCAGCAGTGAAACTTGGACCGGGGAGCTGTTTTTT. The rearrangement uses TRBV2 and TRBJ2-2; D not certain. The germline V gene encodes CDR1 SNHLY and CDR2 FYNNEI. The CDR3 covers 13 residues. V was trimmed by 2 bases and J by 5 bases, leaving 6 bases between them.

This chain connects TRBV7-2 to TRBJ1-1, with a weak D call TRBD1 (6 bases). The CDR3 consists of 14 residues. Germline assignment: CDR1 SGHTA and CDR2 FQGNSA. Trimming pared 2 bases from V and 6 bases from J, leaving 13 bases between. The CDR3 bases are TGTGCCAGCAGCTTACTGGCAGGGGAAGCTGAAGCTTTCTTT. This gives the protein CASSLLAGEAEAFF.

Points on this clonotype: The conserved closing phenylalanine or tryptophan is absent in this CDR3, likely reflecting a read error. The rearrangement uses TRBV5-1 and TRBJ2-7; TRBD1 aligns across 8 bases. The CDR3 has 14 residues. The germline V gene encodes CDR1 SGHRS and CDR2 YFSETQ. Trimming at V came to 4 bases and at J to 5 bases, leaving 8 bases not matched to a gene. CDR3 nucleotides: TGCGCCAGCAGCCCCTCGTACAGGGGGAACGAGCAGTACCTC. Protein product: CASSPSYRGNEQYL.

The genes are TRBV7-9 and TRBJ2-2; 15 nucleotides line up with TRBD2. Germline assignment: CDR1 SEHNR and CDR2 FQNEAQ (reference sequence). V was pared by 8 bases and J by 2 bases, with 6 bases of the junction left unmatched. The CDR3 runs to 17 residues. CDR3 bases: TGTGCCAGCGGGGGACTAGCGGGGGGCCTTAACACCGGGGAGCTGTTTTTT. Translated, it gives CASGGLAGGLNTGELFF.

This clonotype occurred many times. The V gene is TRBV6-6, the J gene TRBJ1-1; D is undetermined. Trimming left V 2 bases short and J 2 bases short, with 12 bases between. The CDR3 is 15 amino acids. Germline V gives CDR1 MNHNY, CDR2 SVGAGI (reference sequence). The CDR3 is CASSYLPTFNTEAFF. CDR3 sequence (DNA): TGTGCCAGCAGTTACCTACCAACTTTCAACACTGAAGCTTTCTTT.

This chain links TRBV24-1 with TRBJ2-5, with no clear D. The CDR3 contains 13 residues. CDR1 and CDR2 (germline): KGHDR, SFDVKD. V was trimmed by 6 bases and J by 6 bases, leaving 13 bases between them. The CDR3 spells CATSRANYKTQYF. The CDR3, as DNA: TGTGCCACCAGTCGGGCGAATTACAAGACCCAGTACTTC.

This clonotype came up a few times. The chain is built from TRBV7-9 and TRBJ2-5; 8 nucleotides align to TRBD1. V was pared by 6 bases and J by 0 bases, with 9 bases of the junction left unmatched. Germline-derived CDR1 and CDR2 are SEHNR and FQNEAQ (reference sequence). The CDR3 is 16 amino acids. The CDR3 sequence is CASSLPGQGHQETQYF. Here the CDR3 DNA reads TGTGCCAGCAGTTTACCAGGACAGGGTCACCAAGAGACCCAGTACTTC.

CDR3 region: CASSLVGLASGVYEQYF. CDR3 DNA sequence: TGTGCCAGCAGCTTAGTCGGGTTAGCTAGCGGGGTCTACGAGCAGTACTTC. The rearrangement links TRBV7-9 to TRBJ2-7, with 9 bases aligning to TRBD2. The V gene end was trimmed by 1 base and the J gene end by 3 bases; junction bases not matched to a gene: 10. Looked up from germline, CDR1 is SEHNR and CDR2 is FQNEAQ (reference sequence). The CDR3 spans 17 residues.

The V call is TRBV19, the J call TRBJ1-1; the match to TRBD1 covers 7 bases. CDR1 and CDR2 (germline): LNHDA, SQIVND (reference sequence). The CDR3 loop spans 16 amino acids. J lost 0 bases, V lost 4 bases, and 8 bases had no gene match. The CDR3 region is CASSTPATGLNTEAFF. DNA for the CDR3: TGTGCCAGTAGTACCCCGGCGACAGGGCTGAACACTGAAGCTTTCTTT.

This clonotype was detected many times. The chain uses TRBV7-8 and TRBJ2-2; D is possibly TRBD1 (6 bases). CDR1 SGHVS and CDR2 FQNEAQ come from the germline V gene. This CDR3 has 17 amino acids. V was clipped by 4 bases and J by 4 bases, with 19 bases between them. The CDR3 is CASSSHPGQRITGELFF. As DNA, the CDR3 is TGTGCCAGCAGCTCGCACCCGGGACAAAGGATCACCGGGGAGCTGTTTTTT. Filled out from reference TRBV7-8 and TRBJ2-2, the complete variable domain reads GAGVSQSPRYKVAKRGQDVALRCDPISGHVSLFWYQQALGQGPEFLTYFQNEAQLDKSGLPSDRFFAERPEGSVSTLKIQRTQQEDSAVYLCASSSHPGQRITGELFFGEGSRLTVL.

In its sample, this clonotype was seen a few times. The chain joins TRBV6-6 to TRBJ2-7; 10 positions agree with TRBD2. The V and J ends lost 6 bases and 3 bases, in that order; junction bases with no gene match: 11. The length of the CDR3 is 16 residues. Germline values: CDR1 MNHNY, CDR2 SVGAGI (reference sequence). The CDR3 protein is CASSTSGTSDHYEQYF. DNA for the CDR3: TGTGCCAGCAGCACCTCCGGGACTAGCGACCACTACGAGCAGTACTTC.

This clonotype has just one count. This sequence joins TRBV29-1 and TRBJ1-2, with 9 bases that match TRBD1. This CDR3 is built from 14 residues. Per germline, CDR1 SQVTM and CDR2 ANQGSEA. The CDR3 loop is CSYSGGQGTGGYTF. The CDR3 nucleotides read TGCAGTTACTCAGGGGGACAGGGAACTGGGGGCTACACCTTC.

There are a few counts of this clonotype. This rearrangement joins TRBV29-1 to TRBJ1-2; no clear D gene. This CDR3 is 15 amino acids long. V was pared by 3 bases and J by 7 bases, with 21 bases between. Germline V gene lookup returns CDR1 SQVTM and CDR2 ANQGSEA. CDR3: CSVEGLSDVNIGYTF. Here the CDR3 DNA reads TGCAGCGTTGAGGGTCTGTCGGACGTAAATATTGGCTACACCTTC. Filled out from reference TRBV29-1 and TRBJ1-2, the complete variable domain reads SAVISQKPSRDICQRGTSLTIQCQVDSQVTMMFWYRQQPGQSLTLIATANQGSEATYESGFVIDKFPISRPNLTFSTLTVSNMSPEDSSIYLCSVEGLSDVNIGYTFGSGTRLTVV.

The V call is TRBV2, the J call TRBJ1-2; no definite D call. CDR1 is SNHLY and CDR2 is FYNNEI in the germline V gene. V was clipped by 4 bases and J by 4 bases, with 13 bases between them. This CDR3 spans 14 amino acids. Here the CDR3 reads CASSVGGRAYGYTF. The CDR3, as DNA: TGTGCCAGCAGTGTGGGCGGGAGGGCCTATGGCTACACCTTC.

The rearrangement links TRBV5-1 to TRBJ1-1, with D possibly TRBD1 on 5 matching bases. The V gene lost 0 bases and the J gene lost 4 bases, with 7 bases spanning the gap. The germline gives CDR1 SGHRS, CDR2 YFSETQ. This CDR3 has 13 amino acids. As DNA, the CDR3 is TGCGCCAGCAGCTTGGCCGGGACCACTGAAGCTTTCTTT. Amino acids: CASSLAGTTEAFF.

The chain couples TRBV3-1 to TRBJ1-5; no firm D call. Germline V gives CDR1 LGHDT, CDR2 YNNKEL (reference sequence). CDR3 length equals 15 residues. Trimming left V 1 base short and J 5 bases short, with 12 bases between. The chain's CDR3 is CASSQGWFDDQPQHF. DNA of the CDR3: TGTGCCAGCAGCCAAGGTTGGTTTGATGATCAGCCCCAGCATTTT.

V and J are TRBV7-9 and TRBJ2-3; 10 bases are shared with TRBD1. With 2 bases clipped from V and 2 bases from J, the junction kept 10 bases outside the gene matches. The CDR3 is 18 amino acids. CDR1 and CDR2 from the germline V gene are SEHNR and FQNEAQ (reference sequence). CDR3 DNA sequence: TGTGCCAGCAGCTTAAGCGCACCGGGACAGGGGTTCACAGATACGCAGTATTTT. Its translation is CASSLSAPGQGFTDTQYF.

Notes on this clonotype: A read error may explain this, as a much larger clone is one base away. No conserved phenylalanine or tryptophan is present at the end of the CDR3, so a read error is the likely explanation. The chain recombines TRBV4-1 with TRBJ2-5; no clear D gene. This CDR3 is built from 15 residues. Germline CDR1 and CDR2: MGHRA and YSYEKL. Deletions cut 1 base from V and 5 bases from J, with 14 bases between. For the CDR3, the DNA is TGCGCCAGCAGCCAAGCGCGTAGGCAAGGGGAGACCCAGTACCTC. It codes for CASSQARRQGETQYL.

The CDR3 loop is CASSLWIGGEGNTIYF. CDR3 coding DNA: TGTGCCAGCAGTTTATGGATAGGGGGGGAAGGAAACACCATATATTTT. V and J are TRBV2 and TRBJ1-3, with D possibly matching TRBD1 (6 bases). Germline CDR1 is SNHLY and CDR2 is FYNNEI. This CDR3 contains 16 residues. Trimming pared 5 bases from V and 4 bases from J, leaving 18 bases between.